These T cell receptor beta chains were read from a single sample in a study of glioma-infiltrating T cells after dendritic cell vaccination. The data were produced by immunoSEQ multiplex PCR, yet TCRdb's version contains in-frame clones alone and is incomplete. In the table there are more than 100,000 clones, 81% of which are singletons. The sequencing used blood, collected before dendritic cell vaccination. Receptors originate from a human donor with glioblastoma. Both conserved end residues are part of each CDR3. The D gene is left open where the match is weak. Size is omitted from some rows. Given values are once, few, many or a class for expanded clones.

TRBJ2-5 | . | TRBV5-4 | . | CASSLGPGPEDQETQYF | TGTGCCAGCAGCTTGGGGCCCGGCCCCGAGGACCAAGAGACCCAGTACTTC
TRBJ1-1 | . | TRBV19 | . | CASSGERKQMNTEAFF | TGTGCCAGTAGCGGAGAGAGAAAGCAGATGAACACTGAAGCTTTCTTT
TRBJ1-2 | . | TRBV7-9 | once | CASSPQGYGYTF | TGTGCCAGCAGTCCACAGGGTTACGGCTACACCTTC
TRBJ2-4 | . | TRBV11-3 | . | CASSFPAIKNIQYF | TGTGCCAGCAGTTTCCCAGCGATTAAAAACATTCAGTACTTC
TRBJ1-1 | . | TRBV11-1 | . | CASSLDYMDGGHTEAFF | TGTGCCAGCAGCTTAGATTATATGGACGGGGGACACACTGAAGCTTTCTTT
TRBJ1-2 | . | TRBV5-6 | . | CASSPRYNYGYTF | TGTGCCAGCAGCCCTCGGTATAACTATGGCTACACCTTC
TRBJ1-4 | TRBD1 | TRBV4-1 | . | CASSQEADRASEGHEKLFF | TGCGCCAGCAGCCAAGAAGCGGACAGGGCGAGCGAGGGGCATGAAAAACTGTTTTTT
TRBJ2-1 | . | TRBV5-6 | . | CASSLEGSEFF | TGTGCCAGCAGCTTGGAGGGGTCGGAGTTCTTC
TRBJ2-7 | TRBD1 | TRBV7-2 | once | CASSNSGTGPNEQYF | TGTGCCAGCAGCAACTCCGGGACAGGGCCGAACGAGCAGTACTTC
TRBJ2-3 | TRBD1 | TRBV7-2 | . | CASSLTPGGLDTQYF | TGTGCCAGCAGCTTAACCCCAGGGGGCTTGGATACGCAGTATTTT
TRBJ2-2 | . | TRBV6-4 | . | CASSDGSGIGELFF | TGTGCCAGCAGTGACGGCAGCGGTATCGGGGAGCTGTTTTTT
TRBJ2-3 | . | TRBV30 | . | CAWSVDRSTDTQYF | TGTGCCTGGAGTGTTGACAGAAGCACAGATACGCAGTATTTT